What follows are 22 T cell receptor beta chains derived from one specimen sequenced in a study of T cells after yellow fever vaccination. Each CDR3 protein is one row after TCRdb ran MiXCR on the 5' RACE reads. The data show more than 45,000 distinct CDR3 sequences, with approximately 5.7% seen just once and roughly 30% held by the top ten. The sequences come from PBMCs, either bulk or a sorted T-cell subset (CD4+, CD8+, memory, or dextramer-sorted; not recorded which), collected on the day of the yellow fever booster vaccination. These receptors were obtained from a man aged 18 to 29 who received the YFV17D yellow fever vaccine.

In this sample, this clonotype turned up many times. CDR3 sequence (DNA): TGCAGCGCCCCAATCGGGGGTCGGGCCCAGTACTTC. Amino acids: CSAPIGGRAQYF. The chain carries TRBV29-1 and TRBJ2-5; D might be TRBD2 (6 bases). Germline CDR1 reads SQVTM; CDR2 reads ANQGSEA. The germline V and J ends were trimmed by 7 bases and 9 bases, with 18 bases remaining between them. The CDR3 covers 12 residues.

The sample holds many counts of this clonotype. The genes are TRBV6-5 and TRBJ2-7; 13 nucleotides line up with TRBD2. Losses at the gene ends were 6 bases for V and 3 bases for J; bases not matched to a gene: 5. The length of the CDR3 is 15 residues. Germline loops: CDR1 MNHEY, CDR2 SVGAGI. DNA for the CDR3: TGTGCCAGCAGCCCGGGACTAGCGGGGAGCTACGAGCAGTACTTC. As protein: CASSPGLAGSYEQYF.

This clonotype has ten or more counts. The chain has TRBV27 and TRBJ2-7, with D uncertain. This CDR3 has 14 residues. Germline V gene data show CDR1 as MNHEY and CDR2 as SMNVEV (reference sequence). Deletions cut 5 bases from V and 3 bases from J, with 14 bases between. CDR3 DNA: TGTGCCAGCAGTCCGGGCACAGACCACTACGAGCAGTACTTC. Protein sequence: CASSPGTDHYEQYF.

This clonotype was detected many times. The chain carries TRBV4-1 and TRBJ1-1, with a weak D call TRBD1 (5 bases). CDR1 is MGHRA and CDR2 is YSYEKL in the germline V gene. The CDR3 contains 15 residues. Trimming stripped 0 bases from V and 4 bases from J, with 12 bases between. The CDR3 nucleotides read TGCGCCAGCAGCCAAGAGGGGACCTTGGGCACTGAAGCTTTCTTT. This gives the protein CASSQEGTLGTEAFF.

This chain uses TRBV6-2 or TRBV6-3 with TRBJ2-5; D is perhaps TRBD2 (5 bases). Trimming removed 6 bases at V and 1 base at J, with 15 bases between. CDR3 length: 15 residues. Per germline, CDR1 MNHEY and CDR2 SVGEGT. The CDR3 protein is CASRAAEAGQETQYF. For the CDR3, the DNA is TGTGCCAGCAGGGCAGCGGAGGCTGGCCAAGAGACCCAGTACTTC.

This clonotype has a handful of counts. This chain joins TRBV12-3 or TRBV12-4 and TRBJ1-4, with a tentative D call TRBD1 (6 bases). The CDR3 is 16 residues long. Between the trimmed V and J ends, which lost 1 base and 5 bases, there was a span of 14 bases. Written as DNA, the CDR3 is TGTGCCAGCAGTTTAGGGGGGGGGCCGACCAATGAAAAACTGTTTTTT. Its protein product is CASSLGGGPTNEKLFF.

The table lists this clonotype with many counts. The CDR3 DNA reads TGCGCCAGCAGCCAAGAAGCCAGAGCGAACACCGGGGAGCTGTTTTTT. Protein product: CASSQEARANTGELFF. The chain carries TRBV4-3 and TRBJ2-2; D is unresolved. The CDR3 runs 16 residues. Trimming removed 0 bases from V and 0 bases from J, with 8 bases in between. The germline V gene encodes CDR1 LGHNA and CDR2 YSLEER.

This chain links TRBV5-1 with TRBJ2-7; TRBD2 aligns across 8 bases. Per the germline V gene, CDR1 is SGHRS and CDR2 is YFSETQ. The CDR3 is 14 amino acids. The junction had 7 bases not matched to a gene; V was cut back by 5 bases and J by 3 bases. CDR3 nucleotide sequence: TGCGCCAGCAGACCACCCGGGACTAGCTACGAGCAGTACTTC. Encoded protein: CASRPPGTSYEQYF.

This clonotype has at least ten counts. The chain is built from TRBV12-3 or TRBV12-4 and TRBJ2-1, with D tentatively TRBD1 (6 bases). The CDR3 contains 16 residues. V was trimmed by 5 bases and J by 4 bases, leaving 18 bases between them. CDR3 loop: CASSEPRDKAYNEQFF. The CDR3 nucleotides read TGTGCCAGCAGTGAACCCCGGGACAAGGCATACAATGAGCAGTTCTTC.

This clonotype has ten or more counts. The rearrangement joins TRBV20-1 to TRBJ2-3; D is uncertain. The CDR3 spans 11 residues. Germline V gene lookup returns CDR1 DFQATT and CDR2 SNEGSKA (reference sequence). V gave up 6 bases and J gave up 6 bases, with 10 bases separating them. The CDR3 region is CSAPAPDTQYF. Here the CDR3 DNA reads TGCAGTGCCCCCGCTCCTGATACGCAGTATTTT.

This clonotype has a handful of counts. V and J are TRBV5-1 and TRBJ2-1; D possibly uses TRBD1 or TRBD2 (5 bases each). Looked up from germline, CDR1 is SGHRS and CDR2 is YFSETQ. The CDR3 runs 16 residues. The V and J ends lost 3 bases and 0 bases respectively, with 13 bases between them. The DNA of the CDR3 is TGCGCCAGCAGCTGGGACGGCTCTAGCTCCTACAATGAGCAGTTCTTC. Translation gives CASSWDGSSSYNEQFF.

This clonotype has at least ten counts. This chain joins TRBV12-3 or TRBV12-4 and TRBJ2-5; TRBD1 agrees at 10 bases. The junction had 9 bases not matched to a gene; V was cut back by 10 bases and J by 4 bases. CDR3 length: 14 residues. CDR3 nucleotides: TGTGCCATTTCGAGGACAGGGGGGAGAGAGACCCAGTACTTC. It translates to CAISRTGGRETQYF.

This clonotype was detected a few times. V is TRBV15 and J is TRBJ2-7, with D unclear. Germline V gene sequence: CDR1 LNHNV, CDR2 YYDKDF (reference sequence). Trimming took 1 base from V and 2 from J, leaving 6 bases between them. This CDR3 region has 13 residues. Written as DNA, the CDR3 is TGTGCCACCAGCAGAGGATTAGCCTACGAGCAGTACGTC. It specifies CATSRGLAYEQYV.

The chain combines TRBV24-1 with TRBJ1-2; no clear D. The CDR3 covers 11 residues. The V end lost 8 bases, the J end lost 8 bases, and 11 bases lay between the germline ends. Germline CDR1 KGHDR, CDR2 SFDVKD. This chain's CDR3 is CATMHSGGYTF. CDR3 sequence (DNA): TGTGCCACCATGCATTCGGGAGGCTACACCTTC.

This clonotype has just a few counts. The chain recombines TRBV18 with TRBJ1-1; D is perhaps TRBD1 (6 bases). The V gene lost 1 base and the J gene lost 1 base, with 13 bases spanning the gap. The CDR3 sequence is 16 residues long. Germline CDR1 KGHSH, CDR2 LQKENI. CDR3 loop: CASSPRQAPTNTEAFF. CDR3 sequence (DNA): TGTGCCAGCTCACCACGACAGGCCCCGACGAACACTGAAGCTTTCTTT.

The chain employs TRBV7-9 and TRBJ1-4; no firm D call. The CDR3 covers 15 residues. CDR1 and CDR2 (germline): SEHNR, FQNEAQ (reference sequence). The V gene lost 6 bases and the J gene lost 0 bases, with 11 bases spanning the gap. DNA for the CDR3: TGTGCCAGCAGTCGCGTGGGGTCAACTAATGAAAAACTGTTTTTT. This gives the protein CASSRVGSTNEKLFF.

This clonotype was observed at least ten times. This chain connects TRBV7-6 to TRBJ1-1; D not resolved. The V end lost 6 bases, the J end lost 1 base, and 15 bases lay between the germline ends. Germline V gene data show CDR1 as SGHVS and CDR2 as FNYEAQ. This CDR3 has 15 amino acids. Written as DNA, the CDR3 is TGTGCCAGCAGGGGTTTCGAATCGGAGAACACTGAAGCTTTCTTT. Residues: CASRGFESENTEAFF.

V is TRBV12-3 or TRBV12-4 and J is TRBJ1-5; 8 nucleotides line up with TRBD1. With V trimmed by 6 bases and J by 6 bases, 10 bases remained unmatched. The CDR3 runs to 15 residues. The CDR3 nucleotides are TGTGCCAGCAGCCAAACCGACAGGGGTGTTCAGCCCCAGCATTTT. Translated, it gives CASSQTDRGVQPQHF.

This clonotype was observed a few times. The V gene is TRBV19, the J gene TRBJ2-2; 10 positions match TRBD1. V was pared by 6 bases and J by 7 bases, with 11 bases of the junction left unmatched. This CDR3 region has 16 residues. CDR1 LNHDA and CDR2 SQIVND come from the germline V gene (reference sequence). The CDR3 bases are TGTGCCAGTAGGACCGGGACAGGGGACCTTTTCGGGGAGCTGTTTTTT. This sequence encodes CASRTGTGDLFGELFF.

This clonotype was observed many times. CDR3 sequence: CARSWKDRAPNEQFF. CDR3 coding DNA: TGTGCCAGAAGCTGGAAGGACAGGGCCCCCAATGAGCAGTTCTTC. V usage is TRBV5-3 and J usage is TRBJ2-1; 8 nucleotides align to TRBD1. TRBV5-3 belongs to the ORF category, with a function that is uncertain. Unmatched junction bases numbered 8, after V lost 3 bases and J lost 6 bases. CDR3 length: 15 residues.

This chain connects TRBV4-1 to TRBJ2-6, with a possible D match to TRBD1 (5 bases). The CDR3 is 17 residues long. Germline V gene sequence: CDR1 MGHRA, CDR2 YSYEKL. With 3 bases removed from V and 0 bases from J, the gap between germline ends came to 12 bases. This CDR3 is CASSHSPQGSGANVLTF. The CDR3 bases are TGCGCCAGCAGCCATTCCCCCCAGGGCTCTGGGGCCAACGTCCTGACTTTC.

This chain connects TRBV5-1 to TRBJ2-1, with 15 bases aligning to TRBD2. The CDR3 extends over 15 amino acids. CDR1 and CDR2 (germline): SGHRS, YFSETQ. V shed 2 bases, J shed 8 bases, and the junction held 2 bases outside the gene matches. The CDR3 reads CASSFGTSGGYEQFF. DNA for the CDR3: TGCGCCAGCAGCTTTGGGACTAGCGGGGGGTATGAGCAGTTCTTC.